The entry below gives a single TCR beta chain sequence along with its context. No antigen is known for it. Base quality data are lacking; no much larger clone is found one base away. This specimen belongs to a study of cytomegalovirus exposure and HLA in healthy donors (dated by TCRdb to the late 2010s). In terms of the full investigation: An earlier analysis of roughly 500 of the donors reported 276 Gb of sequence data and 117 million unique TCR beta sequences obtained from roughly 180 million T cells. The aim of the study was to test whether cataloging public T cell receptors could identify signatures of past pathogen exposure. A later genetic analysis used genome-wide SNP genotypes for 398 of the 666 donors, treating that subset as a discovery cohort. To decide whether each TCR beta V gene segment behaved as functional or pseudogenic, an earlier analysis of 587 of the donors relied on high-throughput TCR beta sequencing. The study profiled the T cell repertoires of under 850 subjects by immunosequencing and related them to cytomegalovirus serostatus. Every discovery cohort repertoire had been produced on one sequencing platform. Among several hundred genotyped donors of the cohort, an average of approximately 240,000 unique TCR beta nucleotide sequences was sequenced per donor, of which roughly 17% were non-productive. A later analysis re-examined previously published TCR beta repertoires from several hundred donors and added high-resolution HLA genotyping to investigate patterns of TCR occurrence. To predict cytomegalovirus infection status, the study brought together high-throughput TCR immunosequencing, statistical association of individual TCRs with disease status, and machine learning. Roughly five DR-DQ haplotypes were treated as single units for association and clustering because of strong linkage in the cohort. The number of donors typed differed by locus, with about 629-630 for A, B, C, DRB1 and DQB1, approximately 500 for DQA1, about 610 for DPA1, and around 430 for DPB1. Among the roughly 400 genotyped donors, approximately 76% belonged to the genetic ancestry cluster associated with self-reported Caucasian donors. An early release covering just under 650 HLA-typed donors comprised about 300 gigabases of sequencing data and tens of millions of unique TCR sequences. Class I and class II HLA loci were covered by the typing at four-digit resolution. In addition to the first cohort of hundreds of subjects, a separate validation cohort of approximately 130 different subjects was used. Rather than drawing on any new phenotypic data, the later analysis identified candidate immune exposures from TCR beta sequences and the way those sequences occurred across donors. Donor age, sex, ethnicity and CMV serostatus were compiled alongside the repertoire data.

Library preparation employed the immunoSEQ multiplex PCR assay. For the multiplex PCR, a mixture combining 60 forward primers for TCR Vbeta segments and 13 reverse primers for TCR Jbeta segments was used. A multiplex PCR assay on genomic DNA amplified the CDR3 region of rearranged TCR beta genes. The Illumina HiSeq System was used to sequence the amplified TCR beta libraries as 87-base-pair reads. In the paper's pipeline: A later analysis tallied roughly 80 million unique TCR beta chains across the 666 repertoires, and about 10 million of those chains were shared by two or more donors. Raw reads were error-corrected and collapsed into unique sequences with a nearest-neighbor algorithm that merged closely related sequences to remove PCR and sequencing errors. V, D and J gene segments were assigned by aligning CDR3 sequences to IMGT reference sequences. For a sequence to be retained, at least a six-nucleotide match to both a V gene segment and a J gene segment was required. Rearrangements were classified as productive when the CDR3 lacked stop codons and remained in frame with V and J, and all other rearrangements were classified as non-productive. CDR3 was defined by IMGT convention, running from the second conserved V-encoded cysteine to the conserved J-encoded phenylalanine. The earlier analysis of 550 to 650 of the donors excluded any sequence lacking an unambiguous match to a single V gene segment. An earlier analysis of a few hundred of the donors called V segments functional above 56.7% productive rearrangements and segregating when the between-donor standard deviation exceeded 5%. A statistical classification framework was built for diagnosing cytomegalovirus status from the catalog of TCR beta chain sequences. In a later analysis, TCR nucleotide sequences were compared against IMGT/GENE-DB human TR gene sequences so that V and J genes could be assigned. The TCRdist pipeline was used in a later analysis to assign CDR3 sequences and most-parsimonious VDJ recombination scenarios. In a later analysis, each TCR beta chain was defined by its CDR3 amino acid sequence together with its V-gene family, and reads without a unique V-gene family were excluded. In a later analysis, fewer than 650 highly shared, low-generation-probability nucleotide sequences were removed to address suspected cross-contamination and a sequencing artifact. In a later analysis, a clonal expansion index was calculated for each public chain from normalized within-repertoire ranks of inferred template counts. In a later analysis, generation probabilities were computed with a VDJ recombination model fitted to out-of-frame rearrangements, and the resulting probabilities were checked against IGoR. In a later analysis, hypergeometric tests were used to score TCR-TCR, TCR-HLA and TCR-CMV co-occurrence, with a repertoire-size bias correction applied to TCR pairs. To estimate false discovery rates, a later analysis permuted the HLA or CMV assignments 20 times. A later analysis grouped co-occurring TCRs with DBSCAN, adding TCRdist sequence similarity when clustering within HLA-allele-positive subsets. Repertoires with fewer than 30,000 or more than 120,000 public chains were left out of co-occurrence clustering, as were a handful of repertoires with anomalous nucleotide sharing. TCRdb retrieved this table from immuneACCESS and kept in-frame rearrangements only. Not all clones are present; in checked studies, unresolved V genes account for under half, and no reason is known for the remainder. V and J calls and clone size come straight from that table; D and trimming were deduced from the DNA. The sample table shows approximately 160,000 clones, and under 85% are seen once. In total, the top ten clones hold 1.6% of the sample.

At the junction V is shortened by 2 bases and J by 6 bases, with 10 bases in between. The CDR3, from cysteine to phenylalanine, totals 12 residues. The entry retains the CDR3 DNA only, 36 bases that are in frame from base 1. The germline V gene (reference sequence) supplies CDR1 GTSNPN and CDR2 SVGIG. Here is what the overall study found, with its caveats: A further reported finding was that TCR beta sequences accurately predicted the HLA-A and HLA-B alleles for most subjects in the first cohort. In a later genetic analysis, a missense DCLRE1C variant was associated with V-gene and J-gene trimming of TCR beta chains, and the association was replicated in an independent cohort. In a later analysis, most CMV-associated TCR beta chains were found to appear HLA-restricted, with HLA associations seemingly driven largely by CMV exposure. Correlated functional status among segregating V segments might be attributable to linkage disequilibrium, but an unknown experimental factor could not be ruled out. When HLA alleles, especially DR and DQ, strongly co-occurred, TCR associations were difficult to assign to individual alleles. Specific HLA alleles were associated with 15,000 to 20,000 TCR beta sequences at a false discovery rate of 0.05 in a later analysis. The authors suggested that the approach could potentially be generalized to other disease states and immunological phenotypes. While some public TCRs were present in many individuals, most TCR sequences turned up only very rarely across donors. In a later genetic analysis, fewer N-insertions in productive TCRs were reported among donors in an Asian-associated ancestry cluster than the approximately 670-donor mean. The study listed 164 TCR beta chains as associated with cytomegalovirus. A cluster of highly shared sequence variants was judged likely to be a technical artifact of the sequencing pipeline. Three of the identified cytomegalovirus-associated TCR beta chains were confirmed in vitro to be specific for cytomegalovirus antigens. Immune exposure information for the cohort was limited to CMV serostatus. In an earlier analysis of approximately 590 of the donors, most TCR beta V segments were observed in productive rearrangements about 87% or about 30% of the time, broadly matching IMGT annotations. In a later analysis, HLA-associated TCR beta chains showed more clonal expansion and lower generation probabilities than non-associated chains that were equally common. Because HLA typing was unavailable for some donors at each locus, only the typed subset was used in association tests. Cytomegalovirus status was reported to be diagnosed by the classifier with high specificity and sensitivity in both the original and validation cohorts. In a later analysis, TCR association rates were found to vary across HLA loci, with the most associated TCRs seen for DRB1 alleles and the fewest for HLA-C alleles. Over 15 rarely observed V segments, including chromosome 9 orphons, were excluded from the earlier analysis of approximately 600 of the donors because counts were too low. This cohort had only TCR beta chains sequenced, and the lack of alpha or paired-chain data limited which features could be detected. Presence/absence analyses assumed roughly uniform sequencing depth across donors, an assumption that may not hold. The 87-base-pair reads could not distinguish some IMGT-functional V segments, including TRBV6-2 and TRBV6-3, so those segments were excluded. In a later analysis, several top co-occurrence clusters were reported to appear linked to parvovirus B19, influenza, CMV and Epstein-Barr virus.

The cohort consisted of 600 to 700 healthy bone marrow donors. At the time of sampling, all cohort members were nominally healthy, though unrecorded immune exposures were likely present. The donor tested CMV seronegative and was one of the 352 seronegative cohort members. Every donor gave a peripheral blood sample, and the peripheral blood mononuclear cells from that sample were used for TCR beta sequencing. The Qiagen DNeasy Blood Extraction Kit was used to extract genomic DNA from the blood cell samples. This receptor chain uses TRBV30 and TRBJ1-2; the D gene identity is not certain. The specimen was PBMCs. The receptor was isolated from a woman in her twenties or thirties in good health and CMV-seronegative. The CDR3 loop reads CAWSPTRDGYTF. The sequenced DNA: TGTGCCTGGAGTCCAACCCGAGATGGCTACACCTTC.